This T cell receptor beta chain was obtained from a study of T cells after posttransplantation cyclophosphamide. Overall study findings and caveats: Tissue-infiltrating T cells from skin or gut overlapped little with blood T cells.

The germline gives CDR1 SQVTM, CDR2 ANQGSEA. Unmatched junction bases numbered 16, after V lost 4 bases and J lost 9 bases. CDR3 length equals 17 residues. Busulfan-fludarabine conditioning, marrow transplant, and cyclophosphamide on days +3 and +4 were administered. A note on this clone: Its antigen remains unknown.

Sequencing was performed with immunoSEQ multiplex PCR; in TCRdb, only in-frame clones are kept and a portion is missing. The data show approximately 4,200 clones, roughly 77% seen once. The material was PBMCs, obtained after an allogeneic stem cell transplant with post-transplant cyclophosphamide. The chain recombines TRBV29-1 with TRBJ2-1, with 12 bases matching TRBD2. The receptor was derived from a female patient aged 50 to 60 who received an allogeneic stem cell transplant from a related donor, was CMV-positive, and had no GVHD. These T cells may partly come from the graft donor. CDR3 amino acids: CSVARLAGGSTPVEQFF. In nucleotides, the CDR3 is TGCAGCGTTGCTAGGCTAGCGGGAGGGTCTACACCGGTTGAGCAGTTCTTC.